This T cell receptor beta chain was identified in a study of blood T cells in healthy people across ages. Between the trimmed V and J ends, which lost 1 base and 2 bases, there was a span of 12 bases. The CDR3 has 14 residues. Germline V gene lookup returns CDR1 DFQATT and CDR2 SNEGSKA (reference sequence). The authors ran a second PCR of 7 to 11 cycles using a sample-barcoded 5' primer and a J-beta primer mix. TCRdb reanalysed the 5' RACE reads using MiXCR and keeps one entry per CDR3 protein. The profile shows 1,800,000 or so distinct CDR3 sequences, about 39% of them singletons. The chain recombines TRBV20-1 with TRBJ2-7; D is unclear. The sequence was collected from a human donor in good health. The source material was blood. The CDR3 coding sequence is TGCAGTGCTAGAGTTTCGACAATGGCCTACGAGCAGTACTTC. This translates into CSARVSTMAYEQYF.